A selection of T cell receptor beta chains follows, all from one sample in a study of blood T cells in healthy people across ages. TCRdb processed the 5' RACE reads anew with MiXCR; each CDR3 protein has one entry. The profile covers hundreds of thousands of distinct CDR3 sequences, with roughly 50% appearing a single time and roughly 25% taken by the ten largest. Sequenced sample: blood. The receptors stem from a man aged 35 to 55 in good health. Both conserved end residues are part of each CDR3. A D gene is named only where the DNA matches it firmly. A clone size is listed for some rows: how often the clone was seen (once, few, many), or a class if it is expanded.

TRBJ2-6,18,TRBV6-2/TRBV6-3,-,TRBD1,TGTGCCAGCAGTCCAGGACAGGGTGGGGCTGCTGGGGCCAACGTCCTGACTTTC,CASSPGQGGAAGANVLTF
TRBJ2-1,14,TRBV20-1,-,-,TGCAGTGCCAGCCGCGTGGACCTGCACAATGAGCAGTTCTTC,CSASRVDLHNEQFF
TRBJ1-2,13,TRBV9,many,TRBD1,TGTGCCAGCAGCGCAGGACAGGGGGATGGCTACACCTTC,CASSAGQGDGYTF
TRBJ2-3,15,TRBV5-5,-,-,TGTGCCAGCAGCTTAGGTGGGGGGGCCTCGGATACGCAGTATTTT,CASSLGGGASDTQYF
TRBJ2-7,17,TRBV6-2/TRBV6-3,-,-,TGTGCCAGCAGTTCGTTAGGACGTAATGGGAGACCCTACGAGCAGTACTTC,CASSSLGRNGRPYEQYF
TRBJ2-3,18,TRBV6-5,few,TRBD1,TGTGCCAGCAGTTACTCCATGTTCGGACAGGGAGACACAGATACGCAGTATTTT,CASSYSMFGQGDTDTQYF
TRBJ2-6,19,TRBV28,-,-,TGTGCCAGCCGAACTCCATGGGGCAGGGTAGGCTCTGGGGCCAACGTCCTGACTTTC,CASRTPWGRVGSGANVLTF
TRBJ2-6,19,TRBV7-2,few,TRBD1,TGTGCCAGCAGCTTAACGGGGGACAGGGTTGGGTCTGGGGCCAACGTCCTGACTTTC,CASSLTGDRVGSGANVLTF
TRBJ2-1,14,TRBV29-1,few,-,TGCAGCTCACCGGGACCGACCTCCTACAATGAGCAGTTCTTC,CSSPGPTSYNEQFF
TRBJ2-3,16,TRBV7-3,-,-,TGTGCCAGCAGCTTAGCGACCGGGACGAGCACAGATACGCAGTATTTT,CASSLATGTSTDTQYF
TRBJ2-7,14,TRBV3-1,once,-,TGTGCCAGCAGCCAAGGGCGGGGGCTCTACGAGCAGTACTTC,CASSQGRGLYEQYF
TRBJ1-2,15,TRBV5-1,-,TRBD1,TGCGCCAGCAGCTTGGCCACAGGGGGTCCCTATGGCTACACCTTC,CASSLATGGPYGYTF
TRBJ2-7,16,TRBV13,-,TRBD2,TGTGCCAGCAGCCTAGGGGTAGCGGGGGAGACCTACGAGCAGTACTTC,CASSLGVAGETYEQYF
TRBJ2-5,13,TRBV12-3/TRBV12-4,few,-,TGTGCCAGCAGTCGAACCGGGACTTATCGGCAGTACTTC,CASSRTGTYRQYF
TRBJ2-5,12,TRBV7-3,-,-,TGTGCCAGCTTTAGTGGTGCGGAGACCCAGTACTTC,CASFSGAETQYF
TRBJ2-5,15,TRBV7-2,few,TRBD2,TGTGCCAGCAGCTTAGAATCTAGCGGGATGGAGACCCAGTACTTC,CASSLESSGMETQYF
TRBJ1-1,14,TRBV6-1,-,-,TGTGCCAGCAGCGCCGTCGGACTGAACACTGAAGCTTTCTTT,CASSAVGLNTEAFF
TRBJ2-5,13,TRBV7-2,-,-,TGTGCCGGCAGCTTAATCTTCAGGGAGACCCAGTACTTC,CAGSLIFRETQYF
TRBJ1-2,14,TRBV7-9,-,-,TGTGCCAGCAGCCCACCGGGACAAGGAACGGGCTACACCTTC,CASSPPGQGTGYTF
TRBJ2-7,13,TRBV4-1,-,-,TGCGCCAGCAGCCAAGCAGGGTTCTACGAGCAGTACTTC,CASSQAGFYEQYF
TRBJ2-7,13,TRBV7-9,few,TRBD2,TGTGCCAGCAGCCCCCCGGGGGGATACGAGCAGTACTTC,CASSPPGGYEQYF
TRBJ2-5,17,TRBV10-3,few,-,TGTGCCATCAGTGATATATTGGCAACAGCATCCCAAGAGACCCAGTACTTC,CAISDILATASQETQYF
TRBJ2-5,15,TRBV10-3,few,-,TGTGCCATCAGTCCACTAGCAGGGACCGTGGAGACCCAGTACTTC,CAISPLAGTVETQYF
TRBJ2-7,16,TRBV19,-,-,TGTGCCAGTAGTATAATCGTCCGGGGAAGGGTCTACGAGCAGTACTTC,CASSIIVRGRVYEQYF
TRBJ2-5,15,TRBV10-3,-,-,TGTGCCATCAGTGGTAGTAGCGGACAAAAAGAGACCCAGTACTTC,CAISGSSGQKETQYF
TRBJ2-4,15,TRBV28,-,-,TGTGCCAGCACCCGAGGGGCAGGAACGGGAAACATTCAGTACTTC,CASTRGAGTGNIQYF
TRBJ2-1,17,TRBV24-1,-,TRBD2,TGTGCCACCAGTGATACCCGGACTAGCGGGGGGGTAGATGAGCAGTTCTTC,CATSDTRTSGGVDEQFF
TRBJ2-3,16,TRBV6-1,once,TRBD2,TGTGCCAGCAGTGAACGGGGGGGCTGGAGCACAGATACGCAGTATTTT,CASSERGGWSTDTQYF
TRBJ2-3,16,TRBV7-2,few,-,TGTGCCAGCAGCTTAAGAGGGGGGGAGAGTCCAGATACGCAGTATTTT,CASSLRGGESPDTQYF
TRBJ2-3,16,TRBV6-2/TRBV6-3,-,TRBD2,TGTGCCAGCAGCCCCGGACTAGCGGAACTCACAGATACGCAGTATTTT,CASSPGLAELTDTQYF
TRBJ2-5,18,TRBV28,many,-,TGTGCCAGCACCCCGTTGCAGGCGGGCCGGGAGATCCAAGAGACCCAGTACTTC,CASTPLQAGREIQETQYF
TRBJ1-2,13,TRBV6-6,-,TRBD1,TGTGCCAGCAGGACGGGACAGGGGACTGGCTACACCTTC,CASRTGQGTGYTF